The 22 T cell receptor beta chains listed next were all sequenced from one sample in a study of human versus mouse CDR3 diversity and MHC coevolution (dated by TCRdb to 2017 to 2019). Library creation used the immunoSEQ multiplex PCR assay. Imported from immuneACCESS, the table was reduced by TCRdb to in-frame sequences with V and J called. These copies leave out some clones; in studies compared against another copy, an unresolved V gene accounts for under half, and the cause of the remainder is not known. Across this sample there are roughly 80,000 clones, with approximately 92% seen only once. Clones ranked in the top ten supply 1.3% to 1.5% of the sample. Input material: naive CD4+ T cells from blood. According to the study, the label for this sample's cell subset or site signals: CD45RO-negative CD62L-positive naive CD4 T cells. Receptors were obtained from a person between 25 and 70 years old in good health.

The chain couples TRBV2 to TRBJ1-2, with a tentative D call TRBD1 (6 bases). The V gene lost 6 bases and the J gene lost 8 bases, with 10 bases spanning the gap. The CDR3 consists of 11 residues. Germline assignment: CDR1 SNHLY and CDR2 FYNNEI. Written as DNA, the CDR3 is TGTGCCAGCAGGGGGAGGGGGGGCTACACCTTC. Translating gives CASRGRGGYTF.

Notes on this clone: Different DNA sequences within this sample yield the same CDR3. The CDR3 sequence: CASSPGQSYGYTF. The CDR3 nucleotides read TGTGCCAGCAGCCCCGGACAGTCCTATGGCTACACCTTC. This sequence joins TRBV7-3 and TRBJ1-2, with D tentatively TRBD1 (6 bases). The germline V and J ends were trimmed by 5 bases and 4 bases, with 11 bases remaining between them. This CDR3 is built from 13 residues. In germline, CDR1 is SGHTA, CDR2 FQGTGA.

The rearrangement uses TRBV19 and TRBJ2-1; maybe TRBD2 (5 bases). CDR3 length equals 16 residues. Per germline, CDR1 LNHDA and CDR2 SQIVND (reference sequence). The germline V and J ends were trimmed by 5 bases and 0 bases, with 14 bases remaining between them. The chain's CDR3 is CASSARRDYSYNEQFF. The CDR3 bases are TGTGCCAGTAGTGCCCGTCGGGATTACTCCTACAATGAGCAGTTCTTC. The full variable domain, completed using reference TRBV19 and TRBJ2-1, is DGGITQSPKYLFRKEGQNVTLSCEQNLNHDAMYWYRQDPGQGLRLIYYSQIVNDFQKGDIAEGYSVSREKKESFPLTVTSAQKNPTAFYLCASSARRDYSYNEQFFGPGTRLTVL.

J is TRBJ2-3 and V is TRBV6-1; 7 bases line up with TRBD1. CDR3 length: 15 amino acids. Per germline, CDR1 MNHNS and CDR2 SASEGT. V lost 4 bases and J lost 3; bases outside the gene matches: 7. CDR3 sequence reads: CASSVLTGLTDTQYF. In DNA, the CDR3 is TGTGCCAGCAGTGTCTTGACAGGGTTGACAGATACGCAGTATTTT.

The V call is TRBV4-3, the J call TRBJ2-3; TRBD2 matches at 15 bases. The ends lost 2 bases at V and 10 bases at J; junction bases unmatched: 10. This CDR3 is 17 amino acids long. Germline values: CDR1 LGHNA, CDR2 YSLEER. CDR3 amino acids: CASSQSSGLAGGGAQYF. CDR3 DNA: TGCGCCAGCAGCCAATCGTCCGGACTAGCGGGAGGGGGGGCGCAGTATTTT.

The V and J genes are TRBV7-9 and TRBJ2-5, with 9 bases identical to TRBD1. The CDR3 extends over 15 amino acids. Trimming at V came to 5 bases and at J to 2 bases, leaving 6 bases not matched to a gene. Per the germline V gene, CDR1 is SEHNR and CDR2 is FQNEAQ (reference sequence). For the CDR3, the DNA is TGTGCCAGCAGCCTGTTCGACAGGGGGCAAGAGACCCAGTACTTC. The encoded protein is CASSLFDRGQETQYF.

CDR3 nucleotides: TGCGCCAGCAGCTCCCTCGGGAGCCTAGGGAATTCACCCCTCCACTTT. Protein: CASSSLGSLGNSPLHF. V gene TRBV5-1 combines with J gene TRBJ1-6; D is undetermined. The CDR3 has 16 residues. Trimming pared 3 bases from V and 7 bases from J, leaving 17 bases between. From germline, CDR1 is SGHRS and CDR2 YFSETQ. The full variable domain, rest sourced from reference TRBV5-1 and TRBJ1-6, is KAGVTQTPRYLIKTRGQQVTLSCSPISGHRSVSWYQQTPGQGLQFLFEYFSETQRNKGNFPGRFSGRQFSNSRSEMNVSTLELGDSALYLCASSSLGSLGNSPLHFGNGTRLTVT.

The rearrangement links TRBV5-1 to TRBJ1-2, with D hard to call. This CDR3 comprises 16 residues. CDR1 and CDR2 (germline): SGHRS, YFSETQ. The germline V and J ends were trimmed by 1 base and 6 bases, with 19 bases remaining between them. CDR3 in amino acids: CASSLPTPVGDDGYTF. CDR3 bases: TGCGCCAGCAGCTTGCCGACTCCAGTGGGTGACGATGGCTACACCTTC.

The chain couples TRBV21-1 to TRBJ2-7; the table's D call TRBD1 went unverified against the DNA. TRBV21-1 is given as a pseudogene. This CDR3 spans 19 amino acids. The DNA of the CDR3 is TGTGCCAGCAGCAAAGCAGGGGGCCTTTTCCCGCTTTTCGCCTACGAGCAGTACTTC. It is translated as CASSKAGGLFPLFAYEQYF.

The rearrangement joins TRBV12-5 to TRBJ2-7, with D hard to call. Germline lookup yields CDR1 LGHNT and CDR2 FRNRAP. V was clipped by 1 base and J by 3 bases, with 4 bases between them. The CDR3 covers 12 residues. CDR3 in amino acids: CASGLGYYEQYF. The CDR3 DNA reads as TGTGCTAGTGGTTTGGGCTACTACGAGCAGTACTTC.

The chain carries TRBV9 and TRBJ2-3; 11 bases fit TRBD1. The junction had 11 bases not matched to a gene; V was cut back by 3 bases and J by 2 bases. The CDR3 covers 18 residues. Germline CDR1 reads SGDLS; CDR2 reads YYNGEE. Here the CDR3 DNA reads TGTGCCAGCAGCGACCGGGACAGGGGGAGCTTTATCACAGATACGCAGTATTTT. It translates to CASSDRDRGSFITDTQYF. Full variable domain (missing parts from reference TRBV9 and TRBJ2-3): DSGVTQTPKHLITATGQRVTLRCSPRSGDLSVYWYQQSLDQGLQFLIQYYNGEERAKGNILERFSAQQFPDLHSELNLSSLELGDSALYFCASSDRDRGSFITDTQYFGPGTRLTVL.

V and J are TRBV2 and TRBJ2-4, with 7 positions matching TRBD2. CDR1 SNHLY and CDR2 FYNNEI come from the germline V gene. This CDR3 contains 14 residues. With V trimmed by 7 bases and J by 1 base, 4 bases remained unmatched. CDR3 residues: CASTLGGAKNIQYF. The CDR3 DNA reads as TGTGCCAGCACCTTGGGGGGGGCCAAAAACATTCAGTACTTC.

The J gene is TRBJ2-5, the V gene TRBV7-2, with no clear D. Germline V gives CDR1 SGHTA, CDR2 FQGNSA. V was trimmed by 4 bases and J by 8 bases, leaving 14 bases between them. The CDR3 spans 13 residues. The CDR3 bases are TGTGCCAGCAGCTCACCAATAGTAACTACCCAGTACTTC. Encoded protein: CASSSPIVTTQYF. Complete variable domain (other parts from reference TRBV7-2 and TRBJ2-5): GAGVSQSPSNKVTEKGKDVELRCDPISGHTALYWYRQSLGQGLEFLIYFQGNSAPDKSGLPSDRFSAERTGGSVSTLTIQRTQQEDSAVYLCASSSPIVTTQYFGPGTRLLVL.

The chain recombines TRBV6-1 with TRBJ1-2, with TRBD1 as a possible D gene (5 bases). CDR1 and CDR2 from the germline V gene are MNHNS and SASEGT. V lost 6 bases, J lost 2 bases, and 13 bases lay in between. This CDR3 has 14 amino acids. Written as DNA, the CDR3 is TGTGCCAGCAGGGAGGGGACCAACAACTATGGCTACACCTTC. Translation gives CASREGTNNYGYTF.

The gene calls are TRBV19 and TRBJ2-7; 9 positions match TRBD1. This CDR3 spans 14 amino acids. Germline V gives CDR1 LNHDA, CDR2 SQIVND (reference sequence). After removal of 9 bases from V and 0 bases from J, the junction contained 6 bases not matched to a gene. CDR3 loop: CASAGTGNSYEQYF. The CDR3 DNA follows: TGTGCCAGCGCCGGGACAGGGAACTCCTACGAGCAGTACTTC. The full variable domain, in which reference TRBV19 and TRBJ2-7 provide the parts outside the CDR3, is DGGITQSPKYLFRKEGQNVTLSCEQNLNHDAMYWYRQDPGQGLRLIYYSQIVNDFQKGDIAEGYSVSREKKESFPLTVTSAQKNPTAFYLCASAGTGNSYEQYFGPGTRLTVT.

This clone appeared once. This chain connects TRBV7-2 to TRBJ2-7; D might be TRBD2 (6 bases). The CDR3 has 15 amino acids. CDR1 is SGHTA and CDR2 is FQGNSA in the germline V gene. V was trimmed by 5 bases and J by 4 bases, leaving 18 bases between them. In DNA form, the CDR3 reads TGTGCCAGCAGCCCCGGGGGACTGGGCGGGTACGAGCAGTACTTC. This codes for CASSPGGLGGYEQYF.

J is TRBJ1-2 and V is TRBV7-2; 12 bases line up with TRBD1. The germline V gene has CDR1 SGHTA and CDR2 FQGNSA. This CDR3 contains 16 residues. The junction had 10 bases not matched to a gene; V was cut back by 5 bases and J by 6 bases. The CDR3: CASSPSGTGGFNGYTF. CDR3 nucleotides: TGTGCCAGCAGCCCCTCCGGGACAGGGGGCTTTAATGGCTACACCTTC.

This chain uses TRBV6-5 with TRBJ2-7, with D tentatively TRBD1 (6 bases). The germline V and J ends were trimmed by 6 bases and 4 bases, with 7 bases remaining between them. Looked up from germline, CDR1 is MNHEY and CDR2 is SVGAGI. CDR3 size: 11 residues. The CDR3 DNA reads as TGTGCCAGCAGCGACAGGTACGAGCAGTACTTC. Translating it yields CASSDRYEQYF.

Only one count was recorded for this clone. The chain employs TRBV18 and TRBJ1-1, with D perhaps matching TRBD1 (6 bases). Trimming stripped 3 bases from V and 5 bases from J, with 13 bases between. The CDR3 spans 14 residues. CDR1 KGHSH and CDR2 LQKENI come from the germline V gene. The DNA for the CDR3 is TGTGCCAGCTCACCGAAACAGGGAGAAACTGAAGCTTTCTTT. As protein: CASSPKQGETEAFF.

The chain recombines TRBV7-3 with TRBJ2-2, with 10 bases aligning to TRBD2. The J segment lost 1 base and the V segment lost 4 bases, leaving 3 bases of the junction unmatched. This CDR3 has 16 residues. Germline CDR1 reads SGHTA; CDR2 reads FQGTGA. The CDR3, as DNA: TGTGCCAGCAGCTCCCCTAGCGGGGGGAACACCGGGGAGCTGTTTTTT. Translated, it gives CASSSPSGGNTGELFF. Full variable domain (missing parts from reference TRBV7-3 and TRBJ2-2): GAGVSQTPSNKVTEKGKYVELRCDPISGHTALYWYRQSLGQGPEFLIYFQGTGAADDSGLPNDRFFAVRPEGSVSTLKIQRTERGDSAVYLCASSSPSGGNTGELFFGEGSRLTVL.

This CDR3 is CASSLTASGSPEQYF. The CDR3 DNA reads TGTGCCAGCAGTTTAACGGCTAGCGGGAGCCCCGAGCAGTACTTC. V and J are TRBV28 and TRBJ2-5, with 10 bases aligning to TRBD2. The J call may be mistaken, given a closer DNA end match to TRBJ2-7. CDR1 and CDR2 (germline): MDHEN, SYDVKM. The CDR3 is made up of 15 amino acids.

This sequence joins TRBV6-1 and TRBJ2-5; 9 positions agree with TRBD2. Germline lookup yields CDR1 MNHNS and CDR2 SASEGT. The CDR3 totals 16 residues. V lost 1 base, J lost 4 bases, and 7 bases stayed unmatched. CDR3 sequence reads: CASSEGGGRARETQYF. The CDR3 nucleotides are TGTGCCAGCAGTGAAGGGGGCGGGAGGGCCCGAGAGACCCAGTACTTC.